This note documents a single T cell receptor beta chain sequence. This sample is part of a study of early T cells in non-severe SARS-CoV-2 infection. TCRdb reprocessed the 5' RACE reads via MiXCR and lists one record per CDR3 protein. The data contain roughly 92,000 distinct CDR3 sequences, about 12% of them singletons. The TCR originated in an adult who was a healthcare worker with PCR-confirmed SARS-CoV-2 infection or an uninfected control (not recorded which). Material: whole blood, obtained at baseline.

In nucleotides, the CDR3 is TGTGCCAGCAGCCTAAAGACAGGGGCGCAGTATTTT. Its protein product is CASSLKTGAQYF. The chain carries TRBV5-4 and TRBJ2-3; 8 bases are shared with TRBD1. V lost 4 bases and J lost 10; bases outside the gene matches: 5. The CDR3 is made up of 12 amino acids. CDR1 is SGHNT, CDR2 YYREEE, per germline (reference sequence).